These T cell receptor beta chains were read from a single sample in a study of regulatory T cells in long-lasting Graves disease. TCRdb called the multiplex PCR reads again in MiXCR, with one record for every CDR3 protein. The sample holds fewer than 500,000 distinct CDR3 sequences; 16% are singletons and the top ten take 12%. These data were likewise used in another study, on T cells in Graves' hyperthyroidism and ophthalmopathy.

The sequenced sample was peripheral blood mononuclear cells (PBMCs), obtained at new diagnosis, from a patient treated with antithyroid drugs. The receptors derive from a man between 40 and 49 years old with Graves disease. Each CDR3 is given with its conserved first and last residue. A D gene is named only where the DNA matches it firmly. The size of a clone is reported for some rows only, either as once, few or many, or as a class for expanded clones.

>TRBJ2-2|TRBD1|TRBV20-1|few
CSANPPGTGITGELFF
TGCAGTGCCAACCCACCCGGGACAGGGATTACCGGGGAGCTGTTTTTT
>TRBJ2-4|TRBD1|TRBV28|.
CASSPPWGRGSKNIQYF
TGTGCCAGCAGCCCACCCTGGGGCAGGGGGTCCAAAAACATTCAGTACTTC
>TRBJ2-1|.|TRBV29-1|.
CSVTDLIEQFF
TGCAGCGTAACCGACCTTATTGAGCAGTTCTTC
>TRBJ1-4|TRBD1|TRBV6-1|.
CASSASGTGDNGKLFF
TGTGCCAGCAGTGCGTCCGGGACAGGGGATAATGGAAAACTGTTTTTT
>TRBJ2-3|.|TRBV12-3/TRBV12-4|many
CASSFLGHTSTDTQYF
TGTGCCAGCAGTTTCCTGGGACACACTAGCACAGATACGCAGTATTTT
>TRBJ2-5|.|TRBV25-1|.
CASSEWVTGDQETQYF
TGTGCCAGCAGTGAATGGGTGACAGGTGATCAAGAGACCCAGTACTTC
>TRBJ1-1|TRBD1|TRBV19|many
CASRKTGTEAFF
TGTGCCAGTAGGAAGACAGGGACTGAAGCTTTCTTT
>TRBJ2-3|TRBD2|TRBV20-1|many
CSARDSAGDLTDTQYF
TGCAGTGCTAGAGATTCGGCGGGGGACCTCACAGATACGCAGTATTTT
>TRBJ1-5|.|TRBV2|.
CASRRTESGPQHF
TGTGCCAGCAGGAGGACAGAGTCTGGGCCCCAGCATTTT
>TRBJ1-1|.|TRBV28|many
CASSQIVRNTEAFF
TGTGCCAGCAGCCAGATCGTGAGGAACACTGAAGCTTTCTTT
>TRBJ2-3|TRBD2|TRBV20-1|few
CSALSGSPDTQYF
TGCAGTGCTCTTAGCGGGAGCCCAGATACGCAGTATTTT
>TRBJ2-7|.|TRBV2|.
CASRVSAFEQCF
TGTGCCAGCAGGGTTTCGGCGTTCGAGCAGTGCTTC
>TRBJ2-2|TRBD2|TRBV24-1|many
CATSDFPGLAGANTGELFF
TGTGCCACCAGTGATTTCCCGGGACTAGCGGGAGCGAACACCGGGGAGCTGTTTTTT
>TRBJ1-1|TRBD1|TRBV19|.
CASESGQGLNTEAFF
TGTGCCAGTGAGTCCGGACAGGGGCTGAACACTGAAGCTTTCTTT
>TRBJ2-4|TRBD1|TRBV7-9|.
CASSLGQGIAKNIQYF
TGTGCCAGCAGCTTAGGACAGGGAATAGCCAAAAACATTCAGTACTTC
>TRBJ2-1|TRBD2|TRBV7-9|few
CASSFSGSSDEQFF
TGTGCCAGCAGCTTTAGCGGGAGCAGTGATGAGCAGTTCTTC
>TRBJ1-1|.|TRBV28|many
CASSETAGHLNTEAFF
TGTGCCAGCAGTGAGACAGCGGGACACTTGAACACTGAAGCTTTCTTT
>TRBJ2-2|.|TRBV30|few
CAWSWDNGELFF
TGTGCCTGGAGCTGGGATAACGGGGAGCTGTTTTTT
>TRBJ2-7|TRBD1|TRBV28|many
CASSAPGTGGRYEQYF
TGTGCCAGCAGTGCCCCCGGGACAGGGGGTAGATACGAGCAGTACTTC
>TRBJ1-5|TRBD1|TRBV2|.
CASRNTGTGGRVGNQPQHF
TGTGCCAGCAGAAACACCGGGACAGGGGGCAGGGTTGGCAATCAGCCCCAGCATTTT
>TRBJ1-1|.|TRBV5-1|many
CASSLDQTNTEAFF
TGCGCCAGCAGCTTGGATCAGACGAACACTGAAGCTTTCTTT
>TRBJ1-1|.|TRBV28|many
CASSGLVGAGVTEAFF
TGTGCCAGCAGTGGTTTGGTTGGGGCGGGGGTCACTGAAGCTTTCTTT
>TRBJ2-1|TRBD2|TRBV6-8|.
CASSYSRLAEGGEQFF
TGTGCCAGCAGTTACTCCCGACTAGCGGAGGGTGGGGAGCAGTTCTTC
>TRBJ1-5|.|TRBV7-8|.
CASSRSGGEQPQHF
TGTGCCAGCAGCAGAAGTGGGGGGGAACAGCCCCAGCATTTT
>TRBJ2-1|.|TRBV12-3/TRBV12-4|many
CASSFREAYNEQFF
TGTGCCAGCAGTTTCAGGGAGGCCTACAATGAGCAGTTCTTC
>TRBJ2-2|.|TRBV28|many
CASNPGIGELFF
TGTGCCAGCAACCCCGGGATCGGGGAGCTGTTTTTT
>TRBJ1-6|.|TRBV10-3|once
CATSDGGRSPLHF
TGTGCCACCAGTGATGGGGGCCGTTCACCCCTCCACTTT
>TRBJ1-6|.|TRBV28|many
CASSVGLSNSPLHF
TGTGCCAGCAGTGTCGGGCTGTCAAATTCACCCCTCCACTTT
>TRBJ1-3|.|TRBV19|.
CASSPHDGSPGNTIYF
TGTGCCAGTAGTCCCCATGATGGGAGTCCTGGAAACACCATATATTTT
>TRBJ1-5|TRBD1|TRBV28|.
CASSPTAGGKRQPQHF
TGTGCCAGCAGCCCAACGGCAGGGGGCAAACGTCAGCCCCAGCATTTT
>TRBJ2-3|.|TRBV5-1|many
CASSLTALPTDTQYF
TGCGCCAGCAGCTTGACAGCTTTACCCACAGATACGCAGTATTTT
>TRBJ1-6|.|TRBV6-2/TRBV6-3|.
CASSYLDSSNSPLHF
TGTGCCAGCAGCTACTTGGACAGCTCAAATTCACCCCTCCACTTT
>TRBJ2-5|.|TRBV28|many
CASKEAGPGQETQYF
TGTGCCAGCAAGGAAGCAGGACCTGGGCAAGAGACCCAGTACTTC
>TRBJ2-6|.|TRBV14|few
CASSQGYNRPESGANVLTF
TGTGCCAGCAGCCAAGGTTATAATAGACCCGAATCTGGGGCCAACGTCCTGACTTTC
>TRBJ1-5|.|TRBV6-1|.
CATLAKGNSNQPQHF
TGTGCCACCCTGGCAAAGGGGAACTCCAATCAGCCCCAGCATTTT
>TRBJ1-5|.|TRBV6-1|.
CASRERGYQPQHF
TGTGCCAGCAGAGAAAGGGGTTATCAGCCCCAGCATTTT
>TRBJ2-7|TRBD2|TRBV20-1|many
CSAGLAGAYEQYF
TGCAGTGCTGGCCTAGCGGGGGCCTACGAGCAGTACTTC
>TRBJ2-5|.|TRBV27|.
CASSPPGGRETQYF
TGTGCCAGCAGTCCACCCGGGGGCCGAGAGACCCAGTACTTC
>TRBJ2-3|.|TRBV29-1|few
CSVDLFGDTQYF
TGCAGCGTTGATCTCTTTGGAGATACGCAGTATTTT
>TRBJ2-5|TRBD1|TRBV5-1|few
CASSLNWDRGETQYF
TGCGCCAGCAGCTTGAACTGGGACAGGGGAGAGACCCAGTACTTC
>TRBJ2-7|.|TRBV18|.
CASSPYLGGQNYEQYF
TGTGCCAGCTCACCGTATTTAGGCGGACAGAACTACGAGCAGTACTTC
>TRBJ2-1|.|TRBV15|few
CATSKPGVGSYNEQFF
TGTGCCACCAGCAAACCGGGAGTGGGATCCTACAATGAGCAGTTCTTC
>TRBJ2-7|.|TRBV3-1|.
CASIQDRDEQYF
TGTGCCAGCATCCAAGATCGCGACGAGCAGTACTTC
>TRBJ1-2|.|TRBV19|.
CASSIAGDYGYTF
TGTGCCAGTAGTATCGCAGGGGACTATGGCTACACCTTC
>TRBJ2-1|TRBD1|TRBV6-2/TRBV6-3|.
CASSSAGTGIYNEQFF
TGTGCCAGCAGTTCCGCCGGGACAGGGATCTACAATGAGCAGTTCTTC
>TRBJ2-3|.|TRBV27|many
CASRRQQSSTDTQYF
TGTGCCAGCAGGAGACAGCAGTCTAGCACAGATACGCAGTATTTT
>TRBJ2-7|.|TRBV11-2|few
CASSLLALSSYEQYF
TGCGCCAGCAGTCTCTTAGCGCTGAGCTCCTACGAGCAGTACTTC
>TRBJ2-3|TRBD2|TRBV6-1|.
CASSPKGLAGYFTDTQYF
TGTGCCAGCAGTCCTAAGGGACTAGCGGGATATTTCACAGATACGCAGTATTTT
>TRBJ2-1|TRBD2|TRBV9|.
CASSVTSGRTDEQFF
TGTGCCAGCAGCGTTACTAGCGGGAGGACGGATGAGCAGTTCTTC
>TRBJ2-1|.|TRBV7-9|many
CASSWGPNEQFF
TGTGCCAGCAGCTGGGGCCCCAATGAGCAGTTCTTC
>TRBJ1-5|.|TRBV11-2|once
CASSQDEGGLRESNQPQHF
TGTGCCAGCAGCCAAGACGAGGGTGGTTTGAGGGAGAGCAATCAGCCCCAGCATTTT
>TRBJ2-3|.|TRBV28|few
CASSSPADTQYF
TGTGCCAGCAGTTCACCCGCAGATACGCAGTATTTT
>TRBJ1-2|.|TRBV28|many
CASSLLSRTNYGYTF
TGTGCCAGCAGTTTATTATCCAGGACTAACTATGGCTACACCTTC
>TRBJ1-1|.|TRBV20-1|many
CSARRQVNTEAFF
TGCAGTGCTAGACGGCAGGTGAACACTGAAGCTTTCTTT
>TRBJ2-3|.|TRBV11-2|.
CASSQDSLTSTDTQYF
TGTGCCAGCAGCCAGGACAGTTTGACTAGCACAGATACGCAGTATTTT
>TRBJ2-3|.|TRBV29-1|many
CSVVGGSDTQYF
TGCAGCGTTGTCGGGGGTTCAGATACGCAGTATTTT
>TRBJ2-5|.|TRBV11-2|many
CASSLEGGQETQYF
TGTGCCAGCAGCTTAGAAGGGGGGCAAGAGACCCAGTACTTC